These T cell receptor beta chains were read from a single sample in a study of blood T cell repertoires in COVID-19. Sequenced by immunoSEQ multiplex PCR; TCRdb stores in-frame clones only, minus some. The sample shows about 39,000 clones, approximately 81% of them seen only once. Material: peripheral blood. All receptors come from a man aged 60 to 69 in a cohort sampled during active COVID-19. The CDR3 runs from the conserved cysteine through the conserved F or W. A D gene is named only where the DNA matches it firmly. A row's size may be missing; if present it is once, few, many or a size class.

v_call,j_call,clone_size,d_call,cdr3_nt,cdr3_aa
TRBV12-3/TRBV12-4,TRBJ1-1,few,-,TGTGCCAGCAAGCTGGGAGCAAGTACTGAAGCTTTCTTT,CASKLGASTEAFF
TRBV11-1,TRBJ2-1,once,TRBD2,TGTGCCAGCAGCTTCCGGACTAGCGGGAGTATTGGTGAGCAGTTCTTC,CASSFRTSGSIGEQFF
TRBV28,TRBJ2-5,-,TRBD2,TGTGCCAGCAGTTCCCTCCTCCTAGCGGGAGGGTACCAAGAGACCCAGTACTTC,CASSSLLLAGGYQETQYF
TRBV7-2,TRBJ1-5,few,TRBD1,TGTGCCAGCAGCCCCAGACAGGGGGCTCAGCCCCAGCATTTT,CASSPRQGAQPQHF
TRBV18,TRBJ1-2,-,-,TGTGCCAGCTCACTTCAAACCTATTCGGGCTACACCTTC,CASSLQTYSGYTF
TRBV3-1/TRBV3-2,TRBJ2-7,-,-,TGTGCCAGCAGCCAAGAGATGGGAAGATCCCCCCGGACTGAATACGAGCAGTACTTC,CASSQEMGRSPRTEYEQYF
TRBV28,TRBJ1-5,-,TRBD1,TGTGCCAGCAGTTATACAGGGGGCATGGGGCCCCAGCATTTT,CASSYTGGMGPQHF
TRBV28,TRBJ1-5,-,-,TGTGCCAGCAGTTTCCAGGGCTACAATCAGCCCCAGCATTTT,CASSFQGYNQPQHF
TRBV18,TRBJ2-7,-,-,TGTGCCAGCTCACCAAAGAGCGAGCAGTACTTC,CASSPKSEQYF
TRBV7-8,TRBJ1-1,-,-,TGTGCCAGCAGGCAAACCTCAGGTAACACTGAAGCTTTCTTT,CASRQTSGNTEAFF
TRBV6-5,TRBJ2-7,-,-,TGTGCCAGCAGTTACTCAGGACAGACCACCTACGAGCAGTACTTC,CASSYSGQTTYEQYF
TRBV5-1,TRBJ2-2,-,-,TGCGCCAGCAGCCCAGACCCAGGGTCGAACACCGGGGAGCTGTTTTTT,CASSPDPGSNTGELFF
TRBV12-3/TRBV12-4,TRBJ2-1,-,TRBD2,TGTGCCAGCAGTTTAGTTCGGGAGGGCCAACAGTTCTTC,CASSLVREGQQFF
TRBV3-1/TRBV3-2,TRBJ1-1,few,TRBD1,TGTGCCAGCAGCCATTTGGACAGGCCTGAAGCTTTCTTT,CASSHLDRPEAFF
TRBV6-5,TRBJ2-3,-,-,TGTGCCAGCCACAGGTTCCCAGATACGCAGTATTTT,CASHRFPDTQYF
TRBV30,TRBJ2-1,-,TRBD1,TGTGCCTGGAGTGTACGGACAGGCCTTGCGGATGAGCAGTTCTTC,CAWSVRTGLADEQFF
TRBV5-6,TRBJ2-6,-,-,TGTGCCAGCAGGGACAGATTTCTCTCTGGGGCCAACGTCCTGACTTTC,CASRDRFLSGANVLTF
TRBV7-9,TRBJ2-7,-,-,TGTGCCAGCAGCTTAGACATCTACGAGCAGTACTTC,CASSLDIYEQYF
TRBV11-2,TRBJ1-4,-,TRBD1,TGTGCCAGCAGCACTGGGACAGTGGCTAATGAAAAACTGTTTTTT,CASSTGTVANEKLFF
TRBV13,TRBJ2-2,-,TRBD2,TGTGCCAGCAGCGGGGGGAGCGGGGCTCGTTGGACCGGGGAGCTGTTTTTT,CASSGGSGARWTGELFF
TRBV7-9,TRBJ1-4,-,-,TGTGCCGGACATAAGCAGGAGCATGAAAAACTGTTTTTT,CAGHKQEHEKLFF
TRBV7-6,TRBJ2-2,-,-,TGTGCCAGCAGCTTAGTGTCAGGGCCGCTGAACACCGGGGAGCTGTTTTTT,CASSLVSGPLNTGELFF
TRBV18,TRBJ2-4,-,TRBD2,TGTGCCAGCTCACCCGGGGCCGGGGGGGACATTCAGTACTTC,CASSPGAGGDIQYF
TRBV14,TRBJ2-4,-,TRBD2,TGTGCCAGCAGCCTAATAGCGGGAGAAGACGAAAACATTCAGTACTTC,CASSLIAGEDENIQYF
TRBV5-1,TRBJ2-7,few,-,TGCGCCAGACAGGGAGTTGGCGGCGAGCAGTACTTC,CARQGVGGEQYF
TRBV5-4,TRBJ1-2,-,-,TGTGCCAGCAGCCGAAGCAAAACAGGGTCTGAGGGCTACACCTTC,CASSRSKTGSEGYTF
TRBV9,TRBJ2-1,-,-,TGTGCCAGCAGCGTAGATGGTAGCGCCAACAATGAGCAGTTCTTC,CASSVDGSANNEQFF
TRBV18,TRBJ1-2,few,-,TGTGCCAGCTCCCAAGGACAGAAGGACTATGGCTACACCTTC,CASSQGQKDYGYTF
TRBV28,TRBJ2-5,-,TRBD1,TGTGCCAGCAAACCGGGACAGCTCTCAGGGGAGACCCAGTACTTC,CASKPGQLSGETQYF
TRBV3-1/TRBV3-2,TRBJ2-5,-,-,TGTGCCAGCAGCCGCACCCCCGGACAGCGCAAAGAGACCCAGTACTTC,CASSRTPGQRKETQYF
TRBV28,TRBJ2-1,-,-,TGTGCCAGCAGACCAGCGGCCGTAGGGTCCTACAATGAGCAGTTCTTC,CASRPAAVGSYNEQFF
TRBV9,TRBJ2-1,-,TRBD1,TGTGCCAGCAGCTTCCAGACAGGGAACTACAATGAGCAGTTCTTC,CASSFQTGNYNEQFF
TRBV25-1,TRBJ2-7,-,-,TGTGCCAGCAGTGAGAGGTTCCCACCGGACGAGCAGTACTTC,CASSERFPPDEQYF
TRBV27,TRBJ2-3,-,TRBD2,TGTGCCAGCAGAAGGGGCGGGGGGACTAGCACAGATACGCAGTATTTT,CASRRGGGTSTDTQYF
TRBV18,TRBJ2-3,-,TRBD2,TGTGCCAGCTCACTAGTGAGCGGGAGGCCAGATACGCAGTATTTT,CASSLVSGRPDTQYF
TRBV5-4,TRBJ2-7,few,-,TGTGCCAGCAGCACAGGGTGGGGCGAGCAGTACTTC,CASSTGWGEQYF
TRBV6-6,TRBJ2-1,-,-,TGTGCCAGCAGTGCTCGGGGTATCAATGAGCAGTTCTTC,CASSARGINEQFF
TRBV6-5,TRBJ2-5,-,TRBD1,TGTGCCAGCAGGCCGGGACAGGGGAAAGGGGAGACCCAGTACTTC,CASRPGQGKGETQYF
TRBV15,TRBJ1-1,-,-,TGTGCCACCAGCTTGCAGGGGGAAGCTTTCTTT,CATSLQGEAFF
TRBV11-3,TRBJ2-2,-,TRBD2,TGTGCCAGCAGCTTAGGCTCCGGGGGGGCCCTTTATCCCGGGGAGCTGTTTTTT,CASSLGSGGALYPGELFF
TRBV28,TRBJ2-1,-,TRBD2,TGTGCCAGCAGTACACCAGCGGGAGGTTACTATGAGCAGTTCTTC,CASSTPAGGYYEQFF
TRBV27,TRBJ2-7,-,TRBD2,TGTGCCAGGACCCTTCAGGAGACTAGCGAGTCCTACGAGCAGTACTTC,CARTLQETSESYEQYF
TRBV2,TRBJ1-2,-,-,TGTGCCAGCCGTGGGGCCTACGCTAACTATGGCTACACCTTC,CASRGAYANYGYTF
TRBV28,TRBJ2-5,-,-,TGTGCCAGCAGTACGCCGGAGGACGTAAGGGAGACCCAGTACTTC,CASSTPEDVRETQYF
TRBV19,TRBJ1-2,-,TRBD1,TGTGCCAGTAGTATAGTCTACCGGGACAGGGTTCCCAGGGGCTATGGCTACACCTTC,CASSIVYRDRVPRGYGYTF
TRBV5-4,TRBJ2-5,once,TRBD1,TGTGCCAGCAGCTCGGGACAGGTAAAAGAGACCCAGTACTTC,CASSSGQVKETQYF
TRBV7-6,TRBJ1-5,-,-,TGTGCCAGCAGCCTACGATCGGGTATGAGAAATAGCAATCAGCCCCAGCATTTT,CASSLRSGMRNSNQPQHF
TRBV7-9,TRBJ1-1,-,-,TGTGCCAGCAGCTTAGGGGGAGCAGGGGACACTGAAGCTTTCTTT,CASSLGGAGDTEAFF